This TCR beta chain was found in a study of CD8+CD57+ T cells in acquired aplastic anemia. Looking at the study overall: On average, sorted CD4+ and CD8+ cells gave 3.2 ug of DNA.

This clonotype was seen many times. Genomic DNA provided the template from which TCR beta VDJ and CDR3 profiles were obtained. TCRdb processed the reads anew with MiXCR; each CDR3 protein has one entry. The sample has 95,000 to 150,000 distinct CDR3 sequences; about 43% are singletons. CD8+CD57+ cell expansion, shown by flow cytometry, had occurred in the patients selected for sequencing. The V gene end was trimmed by 4 bases and the J gene end by 9 bases; junction bases not matched to a gene: 4. The CDR3 has 14 amino acids. The chain employs TRBV12-3 or TRBV12-4 and TRBJ1-6; 9 bases match TRBD1. Sequencing used sorted CD4+, CD8+, or CD8+CD57+ T cells (not recorded which) from PBMCs. This clonotype originated in a human donor with aplastic anemia. The CDR3 DNA reads TGTGCCAGCAGTTCGGGACAGGGAATTTCACCCCTCCACTTT. This translates into CASSSGQGISPLHF.